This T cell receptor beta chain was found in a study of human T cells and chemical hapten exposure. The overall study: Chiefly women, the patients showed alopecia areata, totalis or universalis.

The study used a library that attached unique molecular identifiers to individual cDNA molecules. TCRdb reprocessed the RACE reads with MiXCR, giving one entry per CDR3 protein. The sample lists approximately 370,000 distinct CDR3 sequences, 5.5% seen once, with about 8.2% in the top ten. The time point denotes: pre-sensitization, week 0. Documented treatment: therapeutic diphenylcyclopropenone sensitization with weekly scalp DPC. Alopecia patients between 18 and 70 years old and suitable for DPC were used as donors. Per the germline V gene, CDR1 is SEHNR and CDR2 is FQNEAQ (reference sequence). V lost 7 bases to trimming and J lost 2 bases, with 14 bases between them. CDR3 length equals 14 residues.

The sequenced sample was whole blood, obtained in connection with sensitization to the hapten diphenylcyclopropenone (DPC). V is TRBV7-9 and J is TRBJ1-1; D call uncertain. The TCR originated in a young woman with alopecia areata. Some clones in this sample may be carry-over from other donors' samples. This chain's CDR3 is CASIKPEANTEAFF. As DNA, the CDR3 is TGTGCCAGCATCAAGCCCGAGGCCAACACTGAAGCTTTCTTT.